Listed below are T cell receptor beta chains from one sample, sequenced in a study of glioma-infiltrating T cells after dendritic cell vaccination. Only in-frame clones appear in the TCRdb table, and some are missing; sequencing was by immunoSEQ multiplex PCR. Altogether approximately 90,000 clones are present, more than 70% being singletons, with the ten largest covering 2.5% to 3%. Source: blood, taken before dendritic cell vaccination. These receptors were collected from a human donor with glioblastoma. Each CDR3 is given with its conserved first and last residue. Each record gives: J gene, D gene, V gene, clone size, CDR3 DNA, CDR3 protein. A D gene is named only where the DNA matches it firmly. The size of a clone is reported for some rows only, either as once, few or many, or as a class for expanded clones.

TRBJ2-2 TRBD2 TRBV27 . TGTGCCAGCAGCCCCGGGACTACAACCGGGGAGCTGTTTTTT CASSPGTTTGELFF
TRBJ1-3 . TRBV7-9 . TGTGCCAGCAGCCAAACAGGGTCTCACACCATATATTTT CASSQTGSHTIYF
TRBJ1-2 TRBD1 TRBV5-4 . TGTGCCAGCAGCCCGCAGGGGGTGGACTATGGCTACACCTTC CASSPQGVDYGYTF
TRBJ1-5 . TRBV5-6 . TGTGCCAGCAGCGGGAACCGGGGAGCCGTGGGACAGCCCCAGCATTTT CASSGNRGAVGQPQHF
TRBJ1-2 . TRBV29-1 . TGCAGCGTTGGTTTAGCAGAGGATGGCTACACCTTC CSVGLAEDGYTF
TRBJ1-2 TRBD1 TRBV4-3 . TGCGCCAGCAGCCAAAGTGACAGGGTCTATGGCTACACCTTC CASSQSDRVYGYTF
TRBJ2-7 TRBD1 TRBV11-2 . TGTGCCAGCAGCTCCGACAGGGGATCCTACGAGCAGTACTTC CASSSDRGSYEQYF
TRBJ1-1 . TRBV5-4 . TGTGCCAGCAGCTTGGAAGGGGGATGGCAGCCTGAAGCTTTCTTT CASSLEGGWQPEAFF
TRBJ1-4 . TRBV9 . TGTGCCAGCAGCGTAGGGCAGGGGAATGAAAAACTGTTTTTT CASSVGQGNEKLFF
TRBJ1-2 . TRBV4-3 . TGCGCCAGCAGCCAACTGGAGGGTGTCTATGGCTACACCTTC CASSQLEGVYGYTF
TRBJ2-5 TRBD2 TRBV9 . TGTGCCAGCAGCGTAAGTAGCGGGAGGGCCGGAGAGACCCAGTACTTC CASSVSSGRAGETQYF
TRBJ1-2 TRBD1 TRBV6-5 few TGTGCCAGCAGGGCGGACAGGGAAGTTGGTGGCTACACCTTC CASRADREVGGYTF
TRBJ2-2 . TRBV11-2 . TGTGCCAGCAGCTCCGGACACTCGTCCGGGGAGCTGTTTTTT CASSSGHSSGELFF
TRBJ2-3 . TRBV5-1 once TGCGCCAGCAGCTTGGAGGGGACTCGCACAGATACGCAGTATTTT CASSLEGTRTDTQYF
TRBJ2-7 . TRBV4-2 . TGTGCCAGCAGCCATACCACGACAGCTACCTACGAGCAGTACTTC CASSHTTTATYEQYF
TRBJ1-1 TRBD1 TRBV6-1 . TGTGCCAGCAGTGACAGGGGGACTGAAGCTTTCTTT CASSDRGTEAFF
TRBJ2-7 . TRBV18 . TGTGCCAGCTCACCACGGGACATCTCCTACGAGCAGTACTTC CASSPRDISYEQYF
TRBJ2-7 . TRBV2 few TGTGCCAGCAGTGGAGAGGCCCCCGAGCAGTACTTC CASSGEAPEQYF
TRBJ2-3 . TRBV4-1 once TGCGCCAGCAGCCAAAGGGGCGGGGGACAAATCACAGATACGCAGTATTTT CASSQRGGGQITDTQYF
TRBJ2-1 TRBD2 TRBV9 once TGTGCCAGCAGCCCCGGGACTAGCGGGAGAGTCTATGAGCAGTTCTTC CASSPGTSGRVYEQFF
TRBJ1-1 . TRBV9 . TGTGCCAGCAGCGTAGAGGGCTTAGGGGTGACTGAAGCTTTCTTT CASSVEGLGVTEAFF
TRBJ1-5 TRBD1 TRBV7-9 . TGTGCCAGCAGCCCTCCGGGACAGGGTGGCAATCAGCCCCAGCATTTT CASSPPGQGGNQPQHF
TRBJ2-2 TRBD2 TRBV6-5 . TGTGCCAGCCGCCTCAGCGGGAGAACCGGGGAGCTGTTTTTT CASRLSGRTGELFF
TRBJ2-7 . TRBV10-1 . TGCGCCAGCAGCGCAGGAGACAGGAGATACGAGCAGTACTTC CASSAGDRRYEQYF
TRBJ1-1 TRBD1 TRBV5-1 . TGCGCCAGCAGCTCCACAGGGGAGAACACTGAAGCTTTCTTT CASSSTGENTEAFF
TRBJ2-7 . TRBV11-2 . TGTGCCAGCAGCTTATGGGGAAGGGGCTACGAGCAGTACTTC CASSLWGRGYEQYF
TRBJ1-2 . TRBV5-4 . TGTGCCAGCAGCACGCCTACAGGCCCCTATGGCTACACCTTC CASSTPTGPYGYTF
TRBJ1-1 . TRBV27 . TGTGCCAGCAGTCCCACTGGCAGTACTAAAGCTTTCTTT CASSPTGSTKAFF
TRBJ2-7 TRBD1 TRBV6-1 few TGTGCCAGCAGTGCCAACCGGGACAGCTACGCCGACGAGCAGTACTTC CASSANRDSYADEQYF
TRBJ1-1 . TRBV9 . TGTGCCAGCAGCGTAGCGGTTGACAGGCGGGCTTTCTTT CASSVAVDRRAFF
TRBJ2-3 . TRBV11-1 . TGTGCCAGCAGCCTCAGGGAGGTGGGGACAGATACGCAGTATTTT CASSLREVGTDTQYF
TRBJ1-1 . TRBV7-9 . TGTGCCAGCAGCCCCGCGGTCTTGAACACTGAAGCTTTCTTT CASSPAVLNTEAFF
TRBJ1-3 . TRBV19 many TGTGCCAGTAGTATAGGGAGAGGCCGTGGAAACACCATATATTTT CASSIGRGRGNTIYF
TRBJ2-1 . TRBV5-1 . TGCGCCAGCAGCTTGGGGGGGGCCTACAATGAGCAGTTCTTC CASSLGGAYNEQFF
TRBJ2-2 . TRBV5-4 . TGTGCCAGCAGCCGCCCGGGACTTGCGAACACCGGGGAGCTGTTTTTT CASSRPGLANTGELFF
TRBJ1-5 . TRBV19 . TGTGCCAGTAGTCCCCATGGCCAGCCCCAGCATTTT CASSPHGQPQHF
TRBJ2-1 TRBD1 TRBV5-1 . TGCGCCAGCAGCCCGGGACAGAACAATGAGCAGTTCTTC CASSPGQNNEQFF
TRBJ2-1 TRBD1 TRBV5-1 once TGCGCCAGCAGCCAGGACAGGAGCTCCTACAATGAGCAGTTCTTC CASSQDRSSYNEQFF
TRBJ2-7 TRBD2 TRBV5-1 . TGCGCCAGCAGCCCGGGGACTAGCGGGGGAACCTACGAGCAGTACTTC CASSPGTSGGTYEQYF
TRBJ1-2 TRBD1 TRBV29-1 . TGCAGCGACAGGGGGCTAGGTGGCTACACCTTC CSDRGLGGYTF
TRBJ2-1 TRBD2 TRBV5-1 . TGCGCCAGCAGCTTGGGACTAGCGGGGGGGGAGCAGTTCTTC CASSLGLAGGEQFF
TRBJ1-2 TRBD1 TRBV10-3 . TGTGCCATCAGTGACGACAGGGGGCGCGGCTATGGCTACACCTTC CAISDDRGRGYGYTF
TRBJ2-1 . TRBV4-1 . TGCGCCAGCAGCGTCACTCGATACAATGAGCAGTTCTTC CASSVTRYNEQFF
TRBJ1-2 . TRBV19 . TGTGCCAGTAGTATAGATAGGTTGGCGGAGTCGAGCTATGGCTACACCTTC CASSIDRLAESSYGYTF
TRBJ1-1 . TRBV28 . TGTGCCAGCAGCGACAGAAGCAGGACTGAAGCTTTCTTT CASSDRSRTEAFF
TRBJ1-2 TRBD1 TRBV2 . TGTGCCAGCACCCAGGGGGGGGACAGGAGCTACACCTTC CASTQGGDRSYTF
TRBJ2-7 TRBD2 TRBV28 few TGTGCCAGCAGTGGGACTAGCGGGGTCTCCTACGAGCAGTACTTC CASSGTSGVSYEQYF
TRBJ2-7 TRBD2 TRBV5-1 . TGCGCCAGCAGCCGGACTAGCGGGAACTACGAGCAGTACTTC CASSRTSGNYEQYF
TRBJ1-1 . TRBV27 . TGTGCCAGCCGCTTGGGGCAGGTCATCGATGAAGCTTTCTTT CASRLGQVIDEAFF
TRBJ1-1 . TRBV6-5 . TGTGCCAGCAGTTTTAACAGGTGGCCCACTGAAGCTTTCTTT CASSFNRWPTEAFF
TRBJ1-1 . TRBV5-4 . TGTGCCAGCAGCCAACTAGGGAGGGGTACTGAAGCTTTCTTT CASSQLGRGTEAFF
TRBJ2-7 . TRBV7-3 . TGTGCCAGCAGCCAGGGGGGCTCCTACGAGCAGTACTTC CASSQGGSYEQYF